This passage covers 28 T cell receptor beta chains from one sample sequenced in a study of OX40 agonist ivuxolimab in advanced cancers. The assay was immunoSEQ multiplex PCR, and TCRdb's table has in-frame clones only and misses some. Of 35,000 to 50,000 clones listed, about 89% are singletons. The starting material was CD4+ or CD8+ T cells sorted from blood, obtained in a trial of the OX40 agonist ivuxolimab. These receptors were collected from an adult with an advanced solid tumor such as melanoma, head and neck, liver or kidney cancer.

This chain connects TRBV6-5 to TRBJ1-2; possible D gene TRBD1, 5 bases. The germline CDR1 and CDR2 sequences are MNHEY and SVGAGI. V was cut by 6 bases and J by 4 bases, with 15 bases left in between. The CDR3 has 14 amino acids. The CDR3 nucleotides are TGTGCCAGCAGACCGACAGCCACCAGCTATGGCTACACCTTC. This gives the protein CASRPTATSYGYTF.

This sequence joins TRBV6-1 and TRBJ1-2; weak D call: TRBD1 (5 bases). The V gene lost 1 base and the J gene lost 8 bases, with 23 bases spanning the gap. Germline CDR1 and CDR2: MNHNS and SASEGT. The CDR3 runs to 17 residues. CDR3 protein: CASSEVSGGARGSGYTF. The DNA of the CDR3 is TGTGCCAGCAGTGAAGTGTCGGGAGGGGCCCGGGGATCGGGCTACACCTTC.

The V call is TRBV5-1, the J call TRBJ2-5, with D maybe TRBD1 (6 bases). Germline CDR1 and CDR2: SGHRS and YFSETQ. V lost 4 bases and J lost 4, with 17 bases in between. The CDR3 is 15 amino acids. This chain's CDR3 is CASSPAQGEGETQYF. Written as DNA, the CDR3 is TGCGCCAGCAGCCCCGCACAGGGAGAAGGAGAGACCCAGTACTTC.

This rearrangement joins TRBV5-1 to TRBJ1-4; a possible D gene is TRBD1 (5 bases). With 4 bases removed from V and 8 bases from J, the gap between germline ends came to 15 bases. CDR3 length: 14 residues. Germline CDR1 is SGHRS and CDR2 is YFSETQ. The CDR3 nucleotides read TGCGCCAGCAGCGGGGACGAAACCGGGGAAAAACTGTTTTTT. This gives the protein CASSGDETGEKLFF.

The chain is built from TRBV28 and TRBJ1-1; 8 bases line up with TRBD1. Trimming cost V 7 bases and J 4 bases; bases outside gene matches: 11. Germline values: CDR1 MDHEN, CDR2 SYDVKM. This CDR3 is built from 15 residues. DNA for the CDR3: TGTGCCAGCATGGCAGGGGGCATGTCGAGCACTGAAGCTTTCTTT. Protein product: CASMAGGMSSTEAFF.

This chain links TRBV28 with TRBJ2-3, with D uncertain. The germline V and J ends were trimmed by 6 bases and 2 bases, with 6 bases remaining between them. The CDR3 loop spans 12 amino acids. The germline CDR1 and CDR2 sequences are MDHEN and SYDVKM. The CDR3 spells CASRGYTDTQYF. CDR3 in DNA: TGTGCCAGCAGGGGGTACACAGATACGCAGTATTTT. Full variable domain (remainder filled in from reference TRBV28 and TRBJ2-3): DVKVTQSSRYLVKRTGEKVFLECVQDMDHENMFWYRQDPGLGLRLIYFSYDVKMKEKGDIPEGYSVSREKKERFSLILESASTNQTSMYLCASRGYTDTQYFGPGTRLTVL.

The chain links TRBV7-2 to TRBJ1-1; D is perhaps TRBD1 (6 bases). The CDR3 consists of 15 residues. The germline V and J ends were trimmed by 5 bases and 1 base, with 14 bases remaining between them. Per the germline V gene, CDR1 is SGHTA and CDR2 is FQGNSA. This CDR3 reads CASSPQGRGNTEAFF. The CDR3 DNA reads TGTGCCAGCAGCCCTCAGGGGAGGGGGAACACTGAAGCTTTCTTT.

V usage is TRBV5-1 and J usage is TRBJ1-3; D is perhaps TRBD1 (5 bases). Germline V gene sequence: CDR1 SGHRS, CDR2 YFSETQ. Trimming stripped 0 bases from V and 0 bases from J, with 10 bases between. CDR3 length: 16 amino acids. CDR3 coding DNA: TGCGCCAGCAGCTTGGGAGGGGACCACTCTGGAAACACCATATATTTT. This gives the protein CASSLGGDHSGNTIYF.

In its sample, this clone was seen a few times. V and J are TRBV7-2 and TRBJ1-6; 11 bases are shared with TRBD1. Germline-derived CDR1 and CDR2 are SGHTA and FQGNSA. This CDR3 contains 16 residues. V shed 5 bases, J shed 7 bases, and the junction held 7 bases outside the gene matches. This chain's CDR3 is CASSGWDRGNNSPLHF. Here the CDR3 DNA reads TGTGCCAGCAGCGGTTGGGACAGGGGGAACAATTCACCCCTCCACTTT. Based on the CDR3 plus reference TRBV7-2 and TRBJ1-6, the full variable domain is GAGVSQSPSNKVTEKGKDVELRCDPISGHTALYWYRQSLGQGLEFLIYFQGNSAPDKSGLPSDRFSAERTGGSVSTLTIQRTQQEDSAVYLCASSGWDRGNNSPLHFGNGTRLTVT.

The gene calls are TRBV29-1 and TRBJ1-2; no reliable D call. CDR1 and CDR2 from the germline V gene are SQVTM and ANQGSEA. V was trimmed by 3 bases and J by 6 bases, leaving 8 bases between them. CDR3 length: 11 amino acids. CDR3 in amino acids: CSVEAGDGYTF. The DNA for the CDR3 is TGCAGCGTTGAGGCTGGGGATGGCTACACCTTC.

The chain combines TRBV4-1 with TRBJ1-4; 9 bases agree with TRBD1. V lost 0 bases, J lost 7 bases, and 3 bases stayed unmatched. This CDR3 contains 15 residues. Germline CDR1 MGHRA, CDR2 YSYEKL. The CDR3 sequence: CASSQEGQGSEKLFF. The CDR3 region has the DNA TGCGCCAGCAGCCAAGAGGGACAGGGTAGTGAAAAACTGTTTTTT.

The chain uses TRBV7-9 and TRBJ1-2; 7 bases agree with TRBD1. The trim removed 5 bases at V and 6 bases at J, leaving 6 bases unmatched. Germline lookup yields CDR1 SEHNR and CDR2 FQNEAQ (reference sequence). The CDR3 extends over 13 amino acids. The CDR3 region has the DNA TGTGCCAGCAGCCTGACAGGGTTGAATGGCTACACCTTC. It encodes CASSLTGLNGYTF.

This chain connects TRBV19 to TRBJ2-2, with D possibly matching TRBD1 (5 bases). Germline V CDR1 and CDR2: LNHDA, SQIVND (reference sequence). CDR3 length: 15 amino acids. V lost 0 bases and J lost 4, with 9 bases in between. Written as DNA, the CDR3 is TGTGCCAGTAGTATAGATGTAAGGGGCACCGGGGAGCTGTTTTTT. Translation gives CASSIDVRGTGELFF.

The chain carries TRBV6-5 and TRBJ2-1, with D possibly being TRBD2 (7 bases). Germline CDR1 reads MNHEY; CDR2 reads SVGAGI. CDR3 length: 15 amino acids. The ends were cut back, 6 bases at V and 7 bases at J, with 19 bases in the middle. CDR3 sequence (DNA): TGTGCCAGCAGGCCCTCGGGGGGCCGAGGGAATGAGCAGTTCTTC. Its translation is CASRPSGGRGNEQFF.

The J gene is TRBJ2-5, the V gene TRBV9; maybe TRBD1 (6 bases). CDR3 length equals 14 residues. The germline V gene encodes CDR1 SGDLS and CDR2 YYNGEE. V was shortened by 3 bases and J by 1 base, with 10 bases between the two germline ends. As DNA, the CDR3 is TGTGCCAGCAGCGCAACAGGGTTCCAAGAGACCCAGTACTTC. This translates into CASSATGFQETQYF.

This chain connects TRBV9 to TRBJ1-2; a possible D gene is TRBD1 (5 bases). The V gene lost 5 bases and the J gene lost 5 bases, with 13 bases spanning the gap. The CDR3 consists of 13 residues. Germline V gene sequence: CDR1 SGDLS, CDR2 YYNGEE. CDR3 nucleotide sequence: TGTGCCAGCAGTGCGGGGGAGACGTATGGCTACACCTTC. This encodes CASSAGETYGYTF.

This clone has just one count. The chain links TRBV2 to TRBJ2-1, with 11 bases fitting TRBD2. This CDR3 has 14 amino acids. J was trimmed by 5 bases and V by 8 bases; bases with no gene match: 5. CDR1 SNHLY and CDR2 FYNNEI come from the germline V gene. The CDR3 DNA reads TGTGCCAGCCGTCTAGCGGGGGGAAACAATGAGCAGTTCTTC. This gives the protein CASRLAGGNNEQFF.

This rearrangement joins TRBV9 to TRBJ2-1, with D unclear. The V gene's germline CDR1 is SGDLS and CDR2 YYNGEE. CDR3 length equals 14 residues. Trimming removed 0 bases at V and 6 bases at J, with 10 bases between. The CDR3 DNA follows: TGTGCCAGCAGCGTAGCGGCAGATAGCAATGAGCAGTTCTTC. It is translated as CASSVAADSNEQFF.

The V and J genes are TRBV7-2 and TRBJ2-7, with 9 bases lining up with TRBD2. This CDR3 has 16 amino acids. CDR1 is SGHTA and CDR2 is FQGNSA in the germline V gene. V lost 3 bases and J lost 3; bases outside the gene matches: 9. The DNA of the CDR3 is TGTGCCAGCAGCTTCTCCGCTAGCGGGGCTTACTACGAGCAGTACTTC. It yields the protein CASSFSASGAYYEQYF.

The rearrangement links TRBV5-1 to TRBJ1-4; 7 bases align to TRBD1. After removal of 7 bases from V and 8 bases from J, the junction contained 8 bases not matched to a gene. CDR1 is SGHRS and CDR2 is YFSETQ in the germline V gene. The CDR3 sequence is 13 residues long. This CDR3 is CASRSGTEEKLFF. The CDR3 DNA is TGCGCCAGCCGATCCGGGACAGAGGAAAAACTGTTTTTT.

The chain is built from TRBV21-1 and TRBJ1-5; the D call of TRBD1 is as the table states it, not checked on the DNA. TRBV21-1 is reported as a pseudogene. The CDR3 extends over 16 amino acids. The CDR3 loop is CASSKNRGLGNQPQHF. The CDR3 bases are TGTGCCAGCAGCAAAAACAGGGGGCTGGGCAATCAGCCCCAGCATTTT.

The chain employs TRBV18 and TRBJ2-7, with 9 bases that match TRBD1. Germline V lookup: CDR1 KGHSH, CDR2 LQKENI. V gave up 6 bases and J gave up 2 bases; unmatched junction bases: 5. The CDR3 has 14 residues. CDR3 sequence: CASSYGTGTYEQYF. For the CDR3, the DNA is TGTGCCAGCTCCTACGGGACAGGGACCTACGAGCAGTACTTC. The variable domain in full, with the rest retrieved from reference TRBV18 and TRBJ2-7, is NAGVMQNPRHLVRRRGQEARLRCSPMKGHSHVYWYRQLPEEGLKFMVYLQKENIIDESGMPKERFSAEFPKEGPSILRIQQVVRGDSAAYFCASSYGTGTYEQYFGPGTRLTVT.

V and J are TRBV10-3 and TRBJ1-2; D not certain. Germline V gene sequence: CDR1 ENHRY, CDR2 SYGVKD. This CDR3 is 14 amino acids long. V was cut by 8 bases and J by 6 bases, with 19 bases left in between. The CDR3 DNA reads TGTGCCATCGGGGTGGGCGCAGCCAGCGATGGCTACACCTTC. Residues: CAIGVGAASDGYTF.

The chain links TRBV4-3 to TRBJ2-6; 8 bases line up with TRBD2. CDR3 size: 15 residues. Germline V CDR1 and CDR2: LGHNA, YSLEER. After removal of 0 bases from V and 9 bases from J, the junction contained 4 bases not matched to a gene. CDR3 sequence (DNA): TGCGCCAGCAGCCAAGAATTCGGGAGGGGCAACGTCCTGACTTTC. This sequence encodes CASSQEFGRGNVLTF.

The rearrangement links TRBV5-1 to TRBJ2-5; D unclear. This CDR3 comprises 12 residues. Germline CDR1 reads SGHRS; CDR2 reads YFSETQ. V was shortened by 3 bases and J by 2 bases, with 5 bases between the two germline ends. The CDR3 bases are TGCGCCAGCAGCTGGGCACAAGAGACCCAGTACTTC. This codes for CASSWAQETQYF. Using reference TRBV5-1 and TRBJ2-5 for the parts outside the CDR3, the full variable domain is KAGVTQTPRYLIKTRGQQVTLSCSPISGHRSVSWYQQTPGQGLQFLFEYFSETQRNKGNFPGRFSGRQFSNSRSEMNVSTLELGDSALYLCASSWAQETQYFGPGTRLLVL.

V gene TRBV18 combines with J gene TRBJ1-1; D not certain. Trimming stripped 5 bases from V and 0 bases from J, with 7 bases between. The CDR3 is 13 residues long. Looked up from germline, CDR1 is KGHSH and CDR2 is LQKENI. DNA of the CDR3: TGTGCCAGCTCAGAGAGCTTGAACACTGAAGCTTTCTTT. It specifies CASSESLNTEAFF.

The chain has TRBV28 and TRBJ2-3; TRBD1 agrees at 7 bases. With V trimmed by 10 bases and J by 2 bases, 9 bases remained unmatched. Germline assignment: CDR1 MDHEN and CDR2 SYDVKM. The CDR3 runs 14 residues. The CDR3 is CAITRTGFTDTQYF. CDR3 bases: TGTGCCATTACTAGGACAGGTTTCACAGATACGCAGTATTTT. The variable domain in full, with the rest retrieved from reference TRBV28 and TRBJ2-3, is DVKVTQSSRYLVKRTGEKVFLECVQDMDHENMFWYRQDPGLGLRLIYFSYDVKMKEKGDIPEGYSVSREKKERFSLILESASTNQTSMYLCAITRTGFTDTQYFGPGTRLTVL.

The rearrangement joins TRBV5-4 to TRBJ1-2; maybe TRBD1 (5 bases). Germline-derived CDR1 and CDR2 are SGHNT and YYREEE (reference sequence). This CDR3 region has 16 residues. The V gene lost 4 bases and the J gene lost 8 bases, with 24 bases spanning the gap. The CDR3 spells CASSGEGAPAAMGYTF. Written as DNA, the CDR3 is TGTGCCAGCAGCGGGGAAGGGGCCCCCGCGGCTATGGGCTACACCTTC. Combining the CDR3 with reference TRBV5-4 and TRBJ1-2 gives the whole variable domain ETGVTQSPTHLIKTRGQQVTLRCSSQSGHNTVSWYQQALGQGPQFIFQYYREEENGRGNFPPRFSGLQFPNYSSELNVNALELDDSALYLCASSGEGAPAAMGYTFGSGTRLTVV.